The 25 T cell receptor beta chains below come from one sample, sequenced in a study of cytomegalovirus exposure and HLA in healthy donors. PCR involved 60 Vbeta and 13 Jbeta primers. The repertoire was sequenced with immunoSEQ multiplex PCR; TCRdb's copy has only in-frame clones and lacks some. Among 140,000 or so clones listed, roughly 80% were seen once. Input material: PBMCs. These receptors were collected from a woman aged 40 to 50 in good health and CMV-seropositive.

The chain joins TRBV30 to TRBJ1-1; 7 bases fit TRBD1. Germline trimming cut 2 bases from V and 6 bases from J; bases unmatched to any gene: 15. The germline CDR1 and CDR2 sequences are GTSNPN and SVGIG (reference sequence). The CDR3 is made up of 16 amino acids. The CDR3 DNA is TGTGCCTGGAGTATCCCGGACAGGATGTTGAAGTCTGAAGCTTTCTTT. It specifies CAWSIPDRMLKSEAFF.

This rearrangement joins TRBV4-3 to TRBJ1-4; 7 bases are a match to TRBD1. The CDR3 runs to 15 residues. Germline V gene lookup returns CDR1 LGHNA and CDR2 YSLEER. V shed 3 bases and J 6 bases; nucleotides not matched to a gene: 7. CDR3 sequence (DNA): TGCGCCAGCAGCCACCAGACAGGGCGGGATGAAAAACTGTTTTTT. It encodes CASSHQTGRDEKLFF.

This chain connects TRBV11-2 to TRBJ2-1; D is possibly TRBD1 (5 bases). V was trimmed by 4 bases and J by 15 bases, leaving 13 bases between them. The CDR3 loop spans 11 amino acids. Germline CDR1 and CDR2: SGHAT and FQNNGV. CDR3 sequence: CASSSDSSWFF. The CDR3, as DNA: TGTGCCAGCAGCTCTGACAGCTCGTGGTTCTTC.

The rearrangement joins TRBV10-2 to TRBJ1-5, with a tentative D call TRBD1 (5 bases). The CDR3 length is 15 residues. The V end lost 4 bases, the J end lost 9 bases, and 19 bases lay between the germline ends. Germline-derived CDR1 and CDR2 are WSHSY and SAAADI. Written as DNA, the CDR3 is TGCGCCAGCAGTGTGGAAGGGTTGGGGCGAGGGCCCCAGCATTTT. It codes for CASSVEGLGRGPQHF.

V usage is TRBV6-1 and J usage is TRBJ2-1, with 8 bases fitting TRBD2. Germline assignment: CDR1 MNHNS and CDR2 SASEGT. This CDR3 has 15 amino acids. The trim removed 3 bases at V and 7 bases at J, leaving 8 bases unmatched. CDR3 sequence: CASSEYGLALNEQFF. The DNA of the CDR3 is TGTGCCAGCAGTGAGTATGGACTAGCTCTTAATGAGCAGTTCTTC.

The V gene is TRBV27, the J gene TRBJ2-1; 9 positions agree with TRBD2. Germline values: CDR1 MNHEY, CDR2 SMNVEV (reference sequence). The CDR3 loop spans 23 amino acids. With V trimmed by 3 bases and J by 1 base, 25 bases remained unmatched. DNA of the CDR3: TGTGCCAGCAGTTTGGGGGGGCGGACATCCGGGACTAGCCGAAAGCCGTCCTACAATGAGCAGTTCTTC. This codes for CASSLGGRTSGTSRKPSYNEQFF.

This chain uses TRBV7-9 with TRBJ2-7, with TRBD2 identical over 10 bases. Germline V gene lookup returns CDR1 SEHNR and CDR2 FQNEAQ (reference sequence). V dropped 5 bases and J dropped 1; count of bases not matched to a gene: 2. The CDR3 sequence is 14 residues long. The CDR3 reads CASSISGRSYEQYF. The CDR3 bases are TGTGCCAGCAGCATTAGCGGGAGGTCCTACGAGCAGTACTTC.

This chain connects TRBV7-8 to TRBJ2-3, with TRBD2 identical over 11 bases. V dropped 3 bases and J dropped 2; count of bases not matched to a gene: 10. This CDR3 region has 18 residues. The germline V gene has CDR1 SGHVS and CDR2 FQNEAQ. The CDR3 coding sequence is TGTGCCAGCAGCTTCGGCACTAGCGGGGGCCACATCACAGATACGCAGTATTTT. Translated: CASSFGTSGGHITDTQYF.

The chain combines TRBV9 with TRBJ2-1, with TRBD1 identical over 7 bases. Unmatched junction bases numbered 6, after V lost 3 bases and J lost 6 bases. Germline V gene data show CDR1 as SGDLS and CDR2 as YYNGEE. The CDR3 runs 14 residues. CDR3 bases: TGTGCCAGCAGCGCCCGTGACAGGGTCAATGAGCAGTTCTTC. Translating gives CASSARDRVNEQFF.

This clone appeared once. The chain is built from TRBV2 and TRBJ1-1, with a tentative D call TRBD1 (6 bases). The germline V gene encodes CDR1 SNHLY and CDR2 FYNNEI. There are 14 residues in the CDR3. The CDR3 sequence: CGGGVLQSRGEAFF. For the CDR3, the DNA is TGTGGAGGGGGGGTCCTGCAGTCGCGGGGTGAAGCTTTCTTT.

The CDR3 reads CASGRAGRSNSPLHF. The CDR3 region has the DNA TGTGCCAGCGGGAGGGCCGGCCGGAGTAATTCACCCCTCCACTTT. The chain combines TRBV6-1 with TRBJ1-6; D not resolved. This CDR3 is built from 15 residues. V was clipped by 8 bases and J by 6 bases, with 17 bases between them. CDR1 and CDR2 from the germline V gene are MNHNS and SASEGT.

The chain combines TRBV28 with TRBJ2-3, with D perhaps TRBD2 (5 bases). The V gene's germline CDR1 is MDHEN and CDR2 SYDVKM. This CDR3 region has 18 residues. V dropped 3 bases and J dropped 0 bases, with 19 bases sitting between them. The CDR3 is CASSFRFRWGVSTDTQYF. For the CDR3, the DNA is TGTGCCAGCAGTTTTCGGTTTAGATGGGGAGTGAGCACAGATACGCAGTATTTT.

The V and J genes are TRBV4-3 and TRBJ2-7; TRBD2 matches at 8 bases. J gave up 0 bases and V 3 bases, and 10 bases lay outside the gene matches. The CDR3 runs 17 residues. The germline CDR1 and CDR2 sequences are LGHNA and YSLEER. The CDR3 is CASSQAGGGNSSYEQYF. The CDR3 DNA sequence: TGCGCCAGCAGCCAGGCCGGGGGGGGAAATAGCTCCTACGAGCAGTACTTC.

This clone has only one observation. The chain is built from TRBV28 and TRBJ1-2, with 9 bases aligning to TRBD1. The CDR3 sequence is 16 residues long. Germline trimming cut 5 bases from V and 3 bases from J; bases unmatched to any gene: 10. Germline V CDR1 and CDR2: MDHEN, SYDVKM. The CDR3 reads CASSVPPGQGDYGYTF. Here the CDR3 DNA reads TGTGCCAGCAGTGTTCCTCCGGGACAGGGTGACTATGGCTACACCTTC.

V is TRBV27 and J is TRBJ2-2; D perhaps matches TRBD2 (7 bases). This CDR3 comprises 15 residues. V was shortened by 6 bases and J by 8 bases, with 19 bases between the two germline ends. Germline-derived CDR1 and CDR2 are MNHEY and SMNVEV (reference sequence). The CDR3 DNA reads TGTGCCAGCAGCCCAAGGAGGGGGGGGGCGGGGGAGCTGTTTTTT. This codes for CASSPRRGGAGELFF.

This clone came up once. CDR3 nucleotides: TGTGCCAGCAGCGTAGCGGCGACTAGAAGTATCAATGAGCAGTTCTTC. Its translation: CASSVAATRSINEQFF. V usage is TRBV9 and J usage is TRBJ2-1; TRBD2 might be the D (6 bases). Trimming stripped 0 bases from V and 6 bases from J, with 16 bases between. The CDR3 sequence is 16 residues long. Looked up from germline, CDR1 is SGDLS and CDR2 is YYNGEE.

The V call is TRBV10-2, the J call TRBJ2-3; 9 bases map to TRBD1. There are 14 residues in the CDR3. Trimming at V came to 8 bases and at J to 2 bases, leaving 5 bases not matched to a gene. CDR1 and CDR2 from the germline V gene are WSHSY and SAAADI. CDR3 sequence (DNA): TGCGCCAGCGGAAAACAGGGGGCCACAGATACGCAGTATTTT. Its translation: CASGKQGATDTQYF.

The gene calls are TRBV5-1 and TRBJ2-1; no definite D call. Trimming removed 0 bases from V and 6 bases from J, with 7 bases in between. Germline V gives CDR1 SGHRS, CDR2 YFSETQ. The CDR3 sequence is 13 residues long. The CDR3 sequence: CASSLAGLNEQFF. The CDR3, as DNA: TGCGCCAGCAGCTTGGCTGGCCTCAATGAGCAGTTCTTC.

This chain connects TRBV18 to TRBJ2-5; 11 nucleotides agree with TRBD2. V dropped 3 bases and J dropped 2; count of bases not matched to a gene: 5. Germline V gene sequence: CDR1 KGHSH, CDR2 LQKENI. The CDR3 has 16 amino acids. CDR3 coding DNA: TGTGCCAGCTCACCCCTCGGGACTAGCGGACAAGAGACCCAGTACTTC. The encoded protein is CASSPLGTSGQETQYF.

The chain employs TRBV5-1 and TRBJ2-4; D not certain. V lost 0 bases and J lost 4, with 14 bases in between. The CDR3 is 16 amino acids. CDR1 SGHRS and CDR2 YFSETQ come from the germline V gene. CDR3 protein: CASSLEAGSGKNIQYF. In DNA form, the CDR3 reads TGCGCCAGCAGCTTGGAGGCAGGCTCTGGGAAAAACATTCAGTACTTC. The full variable domain, with the rest looked up from reference TRBV5-1 and TRBJ2-4, is KAGVTQTPRYLIKTRGQQVTLSCSPISGHRSVSWYQQTPGQGLQFLFEYFSETQRNKGNFPGRFSGRQFSNSRSEMNVSTLELGDSALYLCASSLEAGSGKNIQYFGAGTRLSVL.

This clone was seen only once. The J gene is TRBJ2-1, the V gene TRBV30; 7 positions agree with TRBD2. The CDR3 contains 14 residues. In germline, CDR1 is GTSNPN, CDR2 SVGIG (reference sequence). Trimming removed 5 bases from V and 3 bases from J; junction bases left unmatched: 7. The CDR3 region is CAWERGGRYNEQFF. The CDR3 DNA reads as TGTGCCTGGGAGCGCGGGGGACGCTACAATGAGCAGTTCTTC.

This chain joins TRBV19 and TRBJ2-1, with 7 bases identical to TRBD2. This CDR3 is 13 amino acids long. V was pared by 3 bases and J by 8 bases, with 4 bases of the junction left unmatched. Germline CDR1 is LNHDA and CDR2 is SQIVND (reference sequence). CDR3 sequence reads: CASSMREGDEQFF. CDR3 bases: TGTGCCAGTAGTATGAGGGAGGGAGATGAGCAGTTCTTC. The full variable domain, its missing parts supplied by reference TRBV19 and TRBJ2-1, is DGGITQSPKYLFRKEGQNVTLSCEQNLNHDAMYWYRQDPGQGLRLIYYSQIVNDFQKGDIAEGYSVSREKKESFPLTVTSAQKNPTAFYLCASSMREGDEQFFGPGTRLTVL.

V is TRBV4-2 and J is TRBJ2-7, with 7 nucleotides matching TRBD1. Germline lookup yields CDR1 LGHNA and CDR2 YNFKEQ. Germline trimming cut 0 bases from V and 2 bases from J; bases unmatched to any gene: 4. This CDR3 contains 15 residues. The chain's CDR3 is CASSQDRDSTYEQYF. The CDR3 DNA reads as TGTGCCAGCAGCCAAGACCGGGACAGTACCTACGAGCAGTACTTC.

This clone was picked up one time. The chain employs TRBV7-8 and TRBJ2-5, with D possibly TRBD2 on 6 matching bases. V lost 5 bases and J lost 4, with 14 bases in between. Germline assignment: CDR1 SGHVS and CDR2 FQNEAQ. CDR3 length: 14 amino acids. CDR3 region: CASSPDWRGETQYF. CDR3 nucleotides: TGTGCCAGCAGCCCAGACTGGAGGGGAGAGACCCAGTACTTC.

The genes are TRBV11-2 and TRBJ1-1; D might be TRBD1 (5 bases). Looked up from germline, CDR1 is SGHAT and CDR2 is FQNNGV. V lost 4 bases and J lost 7, with 7 bases in between. CDR3 length equals 11 residues. The CDR3 here is CASSYRSEAFF. CDR3 coding DNA: TGTGCCAGCAGCTACAGGAGTGAAGCTTTCTTT.